A single sample gave rise to the 13 T cell receptor beta chains below, sequenced in a study of blood T cells in healthy people across ages. Then a second PCR, running about 6 to 11 cycles, was carried out with a sample-barcoded 5' primer and a J-beta primer mix. TCRdb independently ran MiXCR on the 5' RACE reads; one entry per CDR3 protein. The data contain 780,000 or so distinct CDR3 sequences, just under 25% of them singletons. This sample was shared with a second study, whose subject was T cells of mothers and their children.

Sequencing was carried out using blood. All receptors derive from a boy younger than 18 in good health.

The chain is built from TRBV7-9 and TRBJ2-4; D may correspond to TRBD1 or TRBD2 (5 bases each). Trimming pared 5 bases from V and 6 bases from J, leaving 11 bases between. Looked up from germline, CDR1 is SEHNR and CDR2 is FQNEAQ (reference sequence). The CDR3 extends over 13 amino acids. CDR3 bases: TGTGCCAGCAGCCGGGACGTGGGAAACATTCAGTACTTC. This codes for CASSRDVGNIQYF. Looking up the rest from reference TRBV7-9 and TRBJ2-4 gives the full variable domain: DTGVSQNPRHKITKRGQNVTFRCDPISEHNRLYWYRQTLGQGPEFLTYFQNEAQLEKSRLLSDRFSAERPKGSFSTLEIQRTEQGDSAMYLCASSRDVGNIQYFGAGTRLSVL.

This chain connects TRBV5-1 to TRBJ2-7; possible D gene TRBD2, 7 bases. Trimming pared 0 bases from V and 3 bases from J, leaving 13 bases between. This CDR3 has 15 residues. From germline, CDR1 is SGHRS and CDR2 YFSETQ. The CDR3 DNA reads as TGCGCCAGCAGCTTGGCCGGGGGGCTCTTCTACGAGCAGTACTTC. It codes for CASSLAGGLFYEQYF.

The genes are TRBV4-3 and TRBJ2-3, with 10 bases aligning to TRBD1. The CDR3 is 17 amino acids. J lost 4 bases, V lost 0 bases, and 7 bases had no gene match. CDR1 LGHNA and CDR2 YSLEER come from the germline V gene. CDR3 amino acids: CASSQDHRDRGADTQYF. The CDR3 DNA follows: TGCGCCAGCAGCCAAGATCACCGGGACAGGGGCGCAGATACGCAGTATTTT.

J is TRBJ2-7 and V is TRBV4-3, with D possibly matching TRBD2 (6 bases). The CDR3 length is 17 residues. V dropped 0 bases and J dropped 5 bases, with 20 bases sitting between them. From germline, CDR1 is LGHNA and CDR2 YSLEER. CDR3 in amino acids: CASSQDRFGGDVDEQYF. CDR3 sequence (DNA): TGCGCCAGCAGCCAAGACCGGTTCGGGGGAGATGTCGACGAGCAGTACTTC.

The CDR3 DNA is TGTGCCAGCAGTCACGGGAATCTAGCCAAAAACATTCAGTACTTC. This codes for CASSHGNLAKNIQYF. The chain uses TRBV28 and TRBJ2-4; tentative D call: TRBD2 (5 bases). V lost 5 bases, J lost 0 bases, and 11 bases lay in between. The germline gives CDR1 MDHEN, CDR2 SYDVKM. The CDR3 runs 15 residues.

This clonotype was recorded a few times. The chain links TRBV7-9 to TRBJ1-2; no clear D. The CDR3 consists of 15 residues. V lost 5 bases and J lost 8, with 21 bases in between. Germline values: CDR1 SEHNR, CDR2 FQNEAQ (reference sequence). CDR3 nucleotides: TGTGCCAGCAGCCTCCCGGACGCTACCCCGGGAGGCTACACCTTC. This sequence encodes CASSLPDATPGGYTF.

This clonotype turned up a few times. The chain combines TRBV7-9 with TRBJ2-5; TRBD2 is a possible D gene (6 bases). V gave up 1 base and J gave up 4 bases, with 13 bases separating them. CDR1 and CDR2 (germline): SEHNR, FQNEAQ (reference sequence). The CDR3 loop spans 15 amino acids. The CDR3 sequence: CASSLGWGLGETQYF. CDR3 nucleotide sequence: TGTGCCAGCAGCTTAGGGTGGGGACTGGGAGAGACCCAGTACTTC. The full variable domain, with the rest looked up from reference TRBV7-9 and TRBJ2-5, is DTGVSQNPRHKITKRGQNVTFRCDPISEHNRLYWYRQTLGQGPEFLTYFQNEAQLEKSRLLSDRFSAERPKGSFSTLEIQRTEQGDSAMYLCASSLGWGLGETQYFGPGTRLLVL.

This clonotype has just a few counts. V and J are TRBV7-9 and TRBJ2-1; perhaps D is TRBD1 or TRBD2 (5 bases each). This CDR3 is 15 amino acids long. The V end lost 2 bases, the J end lost 0 bases, and 8 bases lay between the germline ends. The germline V gene encodes CDR1 SEHNR and CDR2 FQNEAQ (reference sequence). The CDR3 sequence is CASSLPGSSYNEQFF. CDR3 bases: TGTGCCAGCAGCTTACCAGGGAGCTCCTACAATGAGCAGTTCTTC.

The chain uses TRBV25-1 and TRBJ2-5; the match to TRBD2 covers 10 bases. With V trimmed by 3 bases and J by 1 base, 11 bases remained unmatched. This CDR3 spans 18 amino acids. Per the germline V gene, CDR1 is MGHDK and CDR2 is SYGVNS. CDR3 residues: CASSDWGSGRPSQETQYF. The CDR3 DNA follows: TGTGCCAGCAGTGACTGGGGTAGCGGGAGGCCTAGCCAAGAGACCCAGTACTTC.

Only a few counts were recorded for this clonotype. The chain carries TRBV18 and TRBJ1-2; D remains unclear. The germline V and J ends were trimmed by 0 bases and 0 bases, with 8 bases remaining between them. The CDR3 totals 15 residues. Germline CDR1 is KGHSH and CDR2 is LQKENI. Here the CDR3 reads CASSPPMGANYGYTF. The CDR3 nucleotides read TGTGCCAGCTCACCACCGATGGGAGCTAACTATGGCTACACCTTC. Looking up the rest from reference TRBV18 and TRBJ1-2 gives the full variable domain: NAGVMQNPRHLVRRRGQEARLRCSPMKGHSHVYWYRQLPEEGLKFMVYLQKENIIDESGMPKERFSAEFPKEGPSILRIQQVVRGDSAAYFCASSPPMGANYGYTFGSGTRLTVV.

In this sample, this clonotype turned up once. The final CDR3 position lacks the conserved phenylalanine or tryptophan, pointing to a likely read error. V is TRBV2 and J is TRBJ2-7; weak D call: TRBD2 (6 bases). V lost 11 bases to trimming and J lost 0 bases, with 14 bases between them. The CDR3 loop spans 13 amino acids. CDR1 is SNHLY, CDR2 FYNNEI, per germline. CDR3 region: CASGEASSYEQYL. For the CDR3, the DNA is TGTGCCTCCGGGGAGGCCAGCTCCTACGAGCAGTACCTC.

Details on this clonotype: It may be a read error: a sequence one base away is much more abundant. The rearrangement uses TRBV7-3 and TRBJ1-1, with a possible D match to TRBD1 (6 bases). From germline, CDR1 is SGHTA and CDR2 FQGTGA. The CDR3 runs 13 residues. The CDR3 coding sequence is TGTGCCAGCAGCCTGGGGGCCCGGGACGCGGCTTCCTTT. This sequence encodes CASSLGARDAASF.

This clonotype appeared a few times. This chain joins TRBV28 and TRBJ2-5; D may be TRBD2 (6 bases). The DNA end is more similar to TRBJ2-1, so the J call may be wrong. Germline CDR1 reads MDHEN; CDR2 reads SYDVKM. This CDR3 contains 15 residues. For the CDR3, the DNA is TGTGCCAGCAGTCTCTACGGGACTGGGCTAGATGAGCAGTTCTTC. This sequence encodes CASSLYGTGLDEQFF.